The sequence of this T cell receptor beta chain was determined in a study of post-analysis software for immune sequencing data. About the study: There were relapsing-remitting, secondary progressive and progressive-relapsing multiple sclerosis among the disease courses included. Whole-study results and caveats: A few TRBV segments were significantly more frequent in patients than in controls. TRBV5-6, TRBV5-1 and TRBV20-1 were among these segments. Those with multiple sclerosis, the patient group, showed significantly lower normalized Chao1 diversity than controls. Clustering by F measure revealed strong co-clustering among samples prepared together in one batch.

Unique molecular identifiers were built into the TCR beta cDNA libraries. TCRdb processed the PCR reads anew with MiXCR; each CDR3 protein has one entry. The sample consists of about 820,000 distinct CDR3 sequences, approximately 53% of them appearing once. The CDR3 runs 14 residues. Trimming removed 7 bases at V and 2 bases at J, with 14 bases between. Germline lookup yields CDR1 SEHNR and CDR2 FQNEAQ (reference sequence). Regarding this clonotype: Its specificity is not known.

Sequenced: blood. This TCR came from a girl aged 5-17 years with multiple sclerosis. The chain uses TRBV7-9 and TRBJ2-5, with a possible D match to TRBD1 (6 bases). The CDR3 DNA reads TGTGCCAGCAACCAACAGGGATTGCAAGAGACCCAGTACTTC. This sequence encodes CASNQQGLQETQYF.